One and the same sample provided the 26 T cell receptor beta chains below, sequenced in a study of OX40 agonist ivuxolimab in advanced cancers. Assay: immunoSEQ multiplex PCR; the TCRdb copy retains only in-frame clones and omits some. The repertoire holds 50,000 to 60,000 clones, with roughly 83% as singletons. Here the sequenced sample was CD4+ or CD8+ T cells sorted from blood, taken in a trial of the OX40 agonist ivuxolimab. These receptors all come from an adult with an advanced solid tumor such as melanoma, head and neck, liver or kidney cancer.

In DNA form, the CDR3 reads TGTGCCAGCAGGGAAAGGGGACAGGCAGATACGCAGTATTTT. Translated, it gives CASRERGQADTQYF. The J gene is TRBJ2-3, the V gene TRBV21-1; the D call in the table, TRBD1, was not verified against the DNA. TRBV21-1 is a known pseudogene. The CDR3 has 14 amino acids.

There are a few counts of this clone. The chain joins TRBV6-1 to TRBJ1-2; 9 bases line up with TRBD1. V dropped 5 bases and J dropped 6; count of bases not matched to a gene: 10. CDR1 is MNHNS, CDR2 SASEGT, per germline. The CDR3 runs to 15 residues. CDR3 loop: CASSPRQGEVNGYTF. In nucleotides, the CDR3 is TGTGCCAGCAGTCCCAGACAGGGGGAGGTGAATGGCTACACCTTC.

The CDR3 protein is CASSETGTGELFF. The CDR3 bases are TGTGCCAGCAGTGAGACGGGGACCGGGGAGCTGTTTTTT. The chain combines TRBV2 with TRBJ2-2, with D possibly matching TRBD2 (5 bases). V lost 3 bases and J lost 5, with 7 bases in between. The CDR3 is made up of 13 amino acids. Germline V gene lookup returns CDR1 SNHLY and CDR2 FYNNEI.

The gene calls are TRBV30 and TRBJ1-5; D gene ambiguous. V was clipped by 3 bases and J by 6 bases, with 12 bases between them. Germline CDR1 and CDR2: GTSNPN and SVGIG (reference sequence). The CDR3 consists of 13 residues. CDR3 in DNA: TGTGCCTGGAGGGGCAGACTGGGTCAGCCCCAGCATTTT. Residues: CAWRGRLGQPQHF.

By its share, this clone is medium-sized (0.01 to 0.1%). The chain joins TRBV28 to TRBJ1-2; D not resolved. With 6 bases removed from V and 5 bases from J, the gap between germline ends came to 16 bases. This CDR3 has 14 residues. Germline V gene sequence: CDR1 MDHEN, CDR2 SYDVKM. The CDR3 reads CASSSGPELYGYTF. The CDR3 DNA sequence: TGTGCCAGCAGCTCCGGGCCCGAGCTATATGGCTACACCTTC.

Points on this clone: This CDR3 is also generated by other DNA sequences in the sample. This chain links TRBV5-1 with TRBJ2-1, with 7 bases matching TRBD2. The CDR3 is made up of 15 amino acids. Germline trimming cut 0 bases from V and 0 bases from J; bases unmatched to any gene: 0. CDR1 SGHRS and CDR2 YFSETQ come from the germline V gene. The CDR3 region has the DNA TGCGCCAGCAGCTTGGGCGGGAGCTCCTACAATGAGCAGTTCTTC. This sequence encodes CASSLGGSSYNEQFF.

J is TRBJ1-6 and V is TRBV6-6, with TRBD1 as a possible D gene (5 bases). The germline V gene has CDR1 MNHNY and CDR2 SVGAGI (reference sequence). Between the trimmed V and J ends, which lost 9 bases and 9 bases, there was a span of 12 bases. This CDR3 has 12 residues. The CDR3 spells CASGTGGSPLHF. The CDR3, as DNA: TGTGCCAGTGGGACGGGGGGTTCACCCCTCCACTTT.

CDR3 residues: CASSLAVASYEQYF. In nucleotides, the CDR3 is TGCGCCAGCAGCTTGGCTGTAGCCTCCTACGAGCAGTACTTC. The J gene is TRBJ2-7, the V gene TRBV5-1; D gene ambiguous. Germline assignment: CDR1 SGHRS and CDR2 YFSETQ. Trimming removed 0 bases at V and 0 bases at J, with 7 bases between. There are 14 residues in the CDR3.

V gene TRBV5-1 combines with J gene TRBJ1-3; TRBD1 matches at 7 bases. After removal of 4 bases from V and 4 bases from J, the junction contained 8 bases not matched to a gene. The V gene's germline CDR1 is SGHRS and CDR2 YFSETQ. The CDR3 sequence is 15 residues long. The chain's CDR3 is CASSKTGTLGNTIYF. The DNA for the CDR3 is TGCGCCAGCAGCAAGACAGGGACTCTGGGAAACACCATATATTTT.

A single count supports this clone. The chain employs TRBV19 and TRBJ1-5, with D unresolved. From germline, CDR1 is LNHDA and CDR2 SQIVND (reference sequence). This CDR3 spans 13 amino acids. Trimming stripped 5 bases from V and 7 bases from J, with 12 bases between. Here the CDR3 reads CASSPSFGQPQHF. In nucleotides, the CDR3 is TGTGCCAGTAGTCCATCTTTCGGACAGCCCCAGCATTTT.

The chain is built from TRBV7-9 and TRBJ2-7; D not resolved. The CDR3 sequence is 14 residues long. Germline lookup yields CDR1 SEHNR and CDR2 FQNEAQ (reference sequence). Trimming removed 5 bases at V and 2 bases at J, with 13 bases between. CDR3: CASSPDGWAYEQYF. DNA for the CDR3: TGTGCCAGCAGCCCTGACGGATGGGCCTACGAGCAGTACTTC.

CDR3 sequence: CASSPSAGRGTGELFF. The CDR3 DNA reads TGTGCCAGCTCACCCTCGGCGGGCCGAGGAACCGGGGAGCTGTTTTTT. The chain recombines TRBV18 with TRBJ2-2, with a weak D call TRBD2 (5 bases). From germline, CDR1 is KGHSH and CDR2 LQKENI. The V and J ends lost 3 bases and 5 bases respectively, with 16 bases between them. The CDR3 covers 16 residues.

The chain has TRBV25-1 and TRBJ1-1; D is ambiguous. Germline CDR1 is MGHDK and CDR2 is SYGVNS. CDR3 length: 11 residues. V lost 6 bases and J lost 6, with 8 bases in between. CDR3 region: CASSGNAEAFF. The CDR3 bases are TGTGCCAGCAGCGGGAATGCTGAAGCTTTCTTT. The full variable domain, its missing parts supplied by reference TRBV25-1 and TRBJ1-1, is EADIYQTPRYLVIGTGKKITLECSQTMGHDKMYWYQQDPGMELHLIHYSYGVNSTEKGDLSSESTVSRIRTEHFPLTLESARPSHTSQYLCASSGNAEAFFGQGTRLTVV.

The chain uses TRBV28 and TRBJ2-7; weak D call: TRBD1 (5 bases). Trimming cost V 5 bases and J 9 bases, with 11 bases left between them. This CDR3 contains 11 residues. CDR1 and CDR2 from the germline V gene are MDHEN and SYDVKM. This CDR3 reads CASSVRQGQYF. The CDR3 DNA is TGTGCCAGCAGTGTCCGGCAGGGGCAGTACTTC.

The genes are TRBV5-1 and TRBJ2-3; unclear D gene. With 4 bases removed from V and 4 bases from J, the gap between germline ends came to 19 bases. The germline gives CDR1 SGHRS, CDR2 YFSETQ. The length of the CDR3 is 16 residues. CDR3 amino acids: CASSQGTAISADTQYF. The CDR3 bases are TGCGCCAGCAGCCAAGGAACAGCCATAAGTGCAGATACGCAGTATTTT.

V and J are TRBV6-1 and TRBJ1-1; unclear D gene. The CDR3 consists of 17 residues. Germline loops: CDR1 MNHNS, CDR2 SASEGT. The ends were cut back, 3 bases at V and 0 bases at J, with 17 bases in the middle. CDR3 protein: CASSDRLYRSVNTEAFF. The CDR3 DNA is TGTGCCAGCAGTGATCGTCTTTATCGCAGCGTGAACACTGAAGCTTTCTTT.

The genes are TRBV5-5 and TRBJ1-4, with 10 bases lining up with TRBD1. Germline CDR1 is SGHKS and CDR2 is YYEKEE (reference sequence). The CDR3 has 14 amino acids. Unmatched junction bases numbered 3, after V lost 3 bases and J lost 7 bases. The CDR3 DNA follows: TGTGCCAGCAGCTCGGGACAGGGGCCTGAAAAACTGTTTTTT. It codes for CASSSGQGPEKLFF.

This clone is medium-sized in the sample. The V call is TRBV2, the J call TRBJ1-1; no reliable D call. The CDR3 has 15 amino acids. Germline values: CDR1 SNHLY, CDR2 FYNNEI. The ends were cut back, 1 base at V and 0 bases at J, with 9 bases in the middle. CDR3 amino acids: CASSEESQVNTEAFF. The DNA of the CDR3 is TGTGCCAGCAGTGAAGAAAGTCAGGTGAACACTGAAGCTTTCTTT.

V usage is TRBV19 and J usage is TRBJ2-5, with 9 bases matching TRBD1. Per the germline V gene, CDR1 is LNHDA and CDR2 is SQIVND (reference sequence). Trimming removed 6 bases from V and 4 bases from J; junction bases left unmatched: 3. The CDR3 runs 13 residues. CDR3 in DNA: TGTGCCAGTAGGGTGACAGGGGGAGAGACCCAGTACTTC. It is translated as CASRVTGGETQYF.

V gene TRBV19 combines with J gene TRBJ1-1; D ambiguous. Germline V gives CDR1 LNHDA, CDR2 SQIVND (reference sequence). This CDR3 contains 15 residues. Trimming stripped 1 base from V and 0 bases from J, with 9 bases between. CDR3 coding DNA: TGTGCCAGTAGTATAGGACCAGGCATGAACACTGAAGCTTTCTTT. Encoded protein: CASSIGPGMNTEAFF.

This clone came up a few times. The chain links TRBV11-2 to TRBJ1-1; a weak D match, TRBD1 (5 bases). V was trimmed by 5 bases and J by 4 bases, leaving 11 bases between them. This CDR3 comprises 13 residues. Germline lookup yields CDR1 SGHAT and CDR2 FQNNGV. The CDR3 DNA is TGTGCCAGCAGCCTGCGCCAGGGCACTGAAGCTTTCTTT. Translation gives CASSLRQGTEAFF. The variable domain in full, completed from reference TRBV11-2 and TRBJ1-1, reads EAGVAQSPRYKIIEKRQSVAFWCNPISGHATLYWYQQILGQGPKLLIQFQNNGVVDDSQLPKDRFSAERLKGVDSTLKIQPAKLEDSAVYLCASSLRQGTEAFFGQGTRLTVV.

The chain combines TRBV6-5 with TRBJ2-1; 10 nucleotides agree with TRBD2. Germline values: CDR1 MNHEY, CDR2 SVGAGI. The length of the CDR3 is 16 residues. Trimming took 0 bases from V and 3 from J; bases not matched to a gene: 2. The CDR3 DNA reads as TGTGCCAGCAGTTACTCGCCTAGCGGGGGCTACAATGAGCAGTTCTTC. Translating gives CASSYSPSGGYNEQFF.

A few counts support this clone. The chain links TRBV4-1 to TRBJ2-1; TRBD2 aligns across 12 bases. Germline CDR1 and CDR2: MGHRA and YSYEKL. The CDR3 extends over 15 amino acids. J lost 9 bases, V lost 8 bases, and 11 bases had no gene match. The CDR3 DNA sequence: TGCGCCAGCGTAAATCTAGCGGGAGGGAGTGGTGAGCAGTTCTTC. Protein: CASVNLAGGSGEQFF.

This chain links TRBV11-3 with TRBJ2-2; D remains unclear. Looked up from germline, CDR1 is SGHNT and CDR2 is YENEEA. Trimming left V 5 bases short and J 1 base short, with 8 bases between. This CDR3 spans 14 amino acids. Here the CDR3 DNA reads TGTGCCAGCAGCCCATGGGGGAACACCGGGGAGCTGTTTTTT. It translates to CASSPWGNTGELFF.

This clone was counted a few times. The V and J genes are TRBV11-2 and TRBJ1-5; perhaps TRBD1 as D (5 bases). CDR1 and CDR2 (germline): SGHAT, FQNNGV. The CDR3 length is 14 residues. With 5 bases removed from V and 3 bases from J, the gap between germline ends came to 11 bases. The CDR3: CASSPGPNNQPQHF. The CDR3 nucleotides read TGTGCCAGCAGCCCGGGACCCAACAATCAGCCCCAGCATTTT.

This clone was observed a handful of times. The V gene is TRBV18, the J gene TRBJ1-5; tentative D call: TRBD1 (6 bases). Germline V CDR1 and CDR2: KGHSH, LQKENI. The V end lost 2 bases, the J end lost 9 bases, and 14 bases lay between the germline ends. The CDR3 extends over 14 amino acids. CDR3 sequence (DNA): TGTGCCAGCTCACCAGTAGGGGGGGAGGGGCCCCAGCATTTT. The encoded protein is CASSPVGGEGPQHF.